This T cell receptor beta chain appears in the sequencing data of a study of radiotherapy plus CTLA-4 blockade in lung cancer. With regard to this clone: No antigen is known for it.

V lost 1 base and J lost 9, with 15 bases in between. The germline V gene encodes CDR1 MNHNS and CDR2 SASEGT. This CDR3 region has 14 residues. Study conclusions and caveats: Dynamics of early blood T cell clones, together with interferon-beta, were reportedly the best predictors of response.

Lung cancer patients with chemo-refractory metastatic non-small-cell disease were given focal radiation plus CTLA-4 blockade with ipilimumab. Sequencing was performed with immunoSEQ multiplex PCR; in TCRdb, only in-frame clones are kept and a portion is missing. The sample lists more than 90,000 clones, approximately 86% occurring once. Specimen: peripheral blood, collected from a patient treated with radiotherapy plus ipilimumab. The receptor's source is a human donor with non-small cell lung cancer that progressed on radiotherapy plus ipilimumab. This sequence joins TRBV6-1 and TRBJ1-1; D perhaps matches TRBD1 (6 bases). CDR3 in amino acids: CASSEVASRGQAFF. As DNA, the CDR3 is TGTGCCAGCAGTGAAGTCGCATCGCGGGGGCAAGCTTTCTTT.